This entry lists 7 T cell receptor beta chains sequenced from one sample in a study of T cell changes during pregnancy in multiple sclerosis. The data were produced by immunoSEQ multiplex PCR, yet TCRdb's version contains in-frame clones alone and is incomplete. The repertoire holds approximately 70,000 clones, with 90% to 95% as singletons. This specimen consisted of CD4+ T cells from peripheral blood mononuclear cells, obtained after pregnancy. Every receptor here comes from a female donor with multiple sclerosis, enrolled in a pregnancy study.

V gene TRBV29-1 combines with J gene TRBJ2-3; the D gene is possibly TRBD1 (6 bases). With 6 bases removed from V and 2 bases from J, the gap between germline ends came to 9 bases. Germline values: CDR1 SQVTM, CDR2 ANQGSEA. The CDR3 loop spans 12 amino acids. The CDR3 bases are TGCAGCGTCAACAGGGACACAGATACGCAGTATTTT. Protein sequence: CSVNRDTDTQYF.

V is TRBV10-2 and J is TRBJ2-7; D possibly corresponds to TRBD2 (6 bases). The V and J ends lost 6 bases and 3 bases respectively, with 9 bases between them. Germline lookup yields CDR1 WSHSY and CDR2 SAAADI. The CDR3 is made up of 12 amino acids. CDR3 DNA: TGCGCCAGCAGATTAGCGGACTACGAGCAGTACTTC. It specifies CASRLADYEQYF.

The chain carries TRBV28 and TRBJ2-5; TRBD1 matches at 7 bases. Germline CDR1 is MDHEN and CDR2 is SYDVKM. This CDR3 has 12 amino acids. With V trimmed by 7 bases and J by 4 bases, 3 bases remained unmatched. The chain's CDR3 is CASTNRGETQYF. In DNA, the CDR3 is TGTGCCAGCACAAACAGGGGAGAGACCCAGTACTTC.

The chain uses TRBV19 and TRBJ2-3; 12 nucleotides agree with TRBD2. The CDR3 spans 12 residues. Unmatched junction bases numbered 0, after V lost 6 bases and J lost 8 bases. The V gene's germline CDR1 is LNHDA and CDR2 SQIVND (reference sequence). CDR3 DNA: TGTGCCAGTAGACTAGCGGGAGGTACGCAGTATTTT. It encodes CASRLAGGTQYF.

This rearrangement joins TRBV6-1 to TRBJ2-1, with TRBD2 identical over 14 bases. This CDR3 is built from 14 residues. Germline V gives CDR1 MNHNS, CDR2 SASEGT. V gave up 10 bases and J gave up 6 bases; unmatched junction bases: 5. The CDR3 sequence is CATKGLAGVNEQFF. CDR3 in DNA: TGTGCCACCAAGGGACTAGCGGGAGTCAATGAGCAGTTCTTC.

The V and J genes are TRBV10-3 and TRBJ1-1; the D gene is possibly TRBD1 (5 bases). This CDR3 is 12 amino acids long. Germline assignment: CDR1 ENHRY and CDR2 SYGVKD. Trimming cost V 4 bases and J 5 bases, with 8 bases left between them. The CDR3 sequence is CAISGQGTEAFF. DNA of the CDR3: TGTGCCATCAGTGGTCAGGGAACTGAAGCTTTCTTT.

In the case of this clone: Other DNA sequences in this specimen translate into the identical CDR3. The chain combines TRBV28 with TRBJ2-7; unclear D gene. The CDR3 covers 14 residues. Per germline, CDR1 MDHEN and CDR2 SYDVKM. With 3 bases removed from V and 0 bases from J, the gap between germline ends came to 9 bases. CDR3 protein: CASSFGGSSYEQYF. The CDR3 DNA is TGTGCCAGCAGTTTTGGCGGAAGCTCCTACGAGCAGTACTTC.